This TCR beta chain was captured in a study of T cell responses to AZD1222 COVID-19 vaccine. To note about this clone: Its antigen is unidentified.

Measured with immunoSEQ multiplex PCR; TCRdb has only the in-frame clones, and not every one. The sample shows roughly 140,000 clones, 90% to 95% of them seen only once. The CDR3 is 19 residues long. Notes on the study in general: Spike was spanned by vaccine-associated CD4 TCRs, which were dominant at 160-218 and 743-854.

This clonotype was sampled from an adult in good health. Source: peripheral blood, taken on day 0 of AZD1222 vaccination. The chain links TRBV21-1 to TRBJ1-2. TRBV21-1 is listed as a pseudogene. The CDR3 region is CASSSPGKGKAGLRYGYTF. DNA for the CDR3: TGTGCCAGCAGCTCACCGGGGAAGGGCAAAGCTGGGCTACGCTATGGCTACACCTTC.